The entry below gives a single T cell receptor (beta chain) sequence along with its context. The antigen remains undetermined. This sample is drawn from a study of T cell repertoires in cytomegalovirus infection. Germline V gene sequence: CDR1 SEHNR, CDR2 FQNEAQ (reference sequence). V lost 5 bases and J 1 base, leaving 11 bases between the germline ends. The CDR3 is made up of 14 amino acids. Findings and caveats of the study: Carriers of CMV and the relevant HLA type were discriminated by public TCR beta frequency. HLA-C-restricted, CMV-specific TCR beta clonotypes were dominant ex vivo.

TCRdb fed the reads into MiXCR, producing one record per CDR3 protein. Here the sample spans around 540,000 distinct CDR3 sequences, 25% to 35% being singletons. The source was cultured PBMCs, collected from culture after CMV antigen stimulation. The chain uses TRBV7-9 and TRBJ2-5, with a weak D call TRBD2 (5 bases). The clonotype comes from a human donor in good health (CMV status not recorded). Some clones in this sample may be carry-over from other donors' samples. The CDR3 here is CASSPERPQETQYF. The CDR3 DNA is TGTGCCAGCAGCCCAGAGCGGCCCCAAGAGACCCAGTACTTC.